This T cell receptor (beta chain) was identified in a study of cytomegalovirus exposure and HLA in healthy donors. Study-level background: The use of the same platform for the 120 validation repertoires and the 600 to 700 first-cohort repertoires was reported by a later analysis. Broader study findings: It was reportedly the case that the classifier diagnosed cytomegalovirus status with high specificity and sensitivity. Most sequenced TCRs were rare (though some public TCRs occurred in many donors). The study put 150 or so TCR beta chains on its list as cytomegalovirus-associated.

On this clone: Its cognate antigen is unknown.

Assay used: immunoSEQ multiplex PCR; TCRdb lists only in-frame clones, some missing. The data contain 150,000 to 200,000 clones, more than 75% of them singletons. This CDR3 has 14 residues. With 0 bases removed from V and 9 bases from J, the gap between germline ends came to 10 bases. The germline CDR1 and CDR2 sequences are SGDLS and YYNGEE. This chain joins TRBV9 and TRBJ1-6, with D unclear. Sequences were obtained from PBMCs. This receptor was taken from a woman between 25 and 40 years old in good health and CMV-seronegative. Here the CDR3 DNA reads TGTGCCAGCAGCGTAGGTCCCGAGAGTTCACCCCTCCACTTT. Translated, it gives CASSVGPESSPLHF.